The next 4 T cell receptor beta chains were all read from a single sample in a study of blood T cell repertoires in COVID-19. The table came from immunoSEQ multiplex PCR; TCRdb's copy has only in-frame clones and leaves some out. The profile covers 50,000 to 65,000 clones, with 60% to 75% appearing a single time and 28% taken by the ten largest. Sample: peripheral blood. The origin of the receptors is a woman aged 80 or over with acute or convalescent COVID-19.

The chain is built from TRBV18 and TRBJ2-1; 10 nucleotides align to TRBD2. CDR3 length: 17 residues. Germline-derived CDR1 and CDR2 are KGHSH and LQKENI. V trimming: 2 bases; J trimming: 6 bases; junction bases outside the gene matches: 10. The CDR3 DNA reads TGTGCCAGCTCACCAAACCCCCCGGCTAGCGGGAGCAATGAGCAGTTCTTC. Amino acids: CASSPNPPASGSNEQFF.

The V call is TRBV10-3, the J call TRBJ2-1; TRBD2 matches at 14 bases. The CDR3 is made up of 17 amino acids. V gave up 10 bases and J gave up 7 bases; unmatched junction bases: 15. The germline V gene encodes CDR1 ENHRY and CDR2 SYGVKD. The CDR3 nucleotides are TGTGCCACCTCTGGGACTAGCGGGAGAGCTGGGATAAATGAGCAGTTCTTC. Encoded protein: CATSGTSGRAGINEQFF.

The chain uses TRBV15 and TRBJ1-1; D gene ambiguous. The CDR3 runs to 15 residues. Germline V CDR1 and CDR2: LNHNV, YYDKDF (reference sequence). V was shortened by 0 bases and J by 4 bases, with 12 bases between the two germline ends. The CDR3 spells CATSRDLGLFTEAFF. The CDR3 nucleotides are TGTGCCACCAGCAGAGATTTAGGACTGTTCACTGAAGCTTTCTTT.

The genes are TRBV5-6 and TRBJ1-3, with D tentatively TRBD1 (5 bases). The germline V and J ends were trimmed by 1 base and 1 base, with 9 bases remaining between them. This CDR3 is built from 15 residues. The germline V gene has CDR1 SGHDT and CDR2 YYEEEE. CDR3 bases: TGTGCCAGCAGCTTGTACAGGCGTTCTGGAAACACCATATATTTT. This encodes CASSLYRRSGNTIYF.